Below are 23 T cell receptor beta chains sequenced from a single sample in a study of cytomegalovirus exposure and HLA in healthy donors. 13 Jbeta primers and 60 Vbeta primers were used for the PCR. Here immunoSEQ multiplex PCR was the method, and the copy in TCRdb shows in-frame clones only, minus some. The data show around 130,000 clones, around three fifths seen once. Sequenced input: PBMCs. These receptors all stem from a woman in her forties in good health and CMV-seropositive.

This clone was detected only a few times. CDR3 nucleotides: TGTGCCAGCAGCTTGGGACTAGCGCTCACAGATACGCAGTATTTT. As protein: CASSLGLALTDTQYF. The chain joins TRBV13 to TRBJ2-3; TRBD2 matches at 10 bases. The CDR3 is 15 residues long. Germline V gives CDR1 PRHDT, CDR2 FYEKMQ (reference sequence). The trim removed 3 bases at V and 2 bases at J, leaving 2 bases unmatched.

The gene calls are TRBV5-1 and TRBJ2-4; weak D call: TRBD1 (5 bases). The CDR3 totals 14 residues. V was trimmed by 0 bases and J by 5 bases, leaving 9 bases between them. The germline gives CDR1 SGHRS, CDR2 YFSETQ. DNA for the CDR3: TGCGCCAGCAGCTTGGGACAGAACGAAAACATTCAGTACTTC. This translates into CASSLGQNENIQYF. Filled out from reference TRBV5-1 and TRBJ2-4, the complete variable domain reads KAGVTQTPRYLIKTRGQQVTLSCSPISGHRSVSWYQQTPGQGLQFLFEYFSETQRNKGNFPGRFSGRQFSNSRSEMNVSTLELGDSALYLCASSLGQNENIQYFGAGTRLSVL.

The chain has TRBV7-9 and TRBJ2-1; tentative D call: TRBD1 (6 bases). Trimming removed 5 bases from V and 10 bases from J, with 9 bases in between. The CDR3 consists of 11 residues. In germline, CDR1 is SEHNR, CDR2 FQNEAQ (reference sequence). The CDR3 sequence is CASSQGREQFF. CDR3 DNA sequence: TGTGCCAGCAGCCAGGGGCGCGAGCAGTTCTTC. Combining the CDR3 with reference TRBV7-9 and TRBJ2-1 gives the whole variable domain DTGVSQNPRHKITKRGQNVTFRCDPISEHNRLYWYRQTLGQGPEFLTYFQNEAQLEKSRLLSDRFSAERPKGSFSTLEIQRTEQGDSAMYLCASSQGREQFFGPGTRLTVL.

The chain uses TRBV14 and TRBJ2-1; 11 bases map to TRBD2. The germline V gene encodes CDR1 SGHDN and CDR2 FVKESK. The ends lost 0 bases at V and 10 bases at J; junction bases unmatched: 5. The CDR3 loop spans 15 amino acids. CDR3 loop: CASSQDSGRAWEQFF. CDR3 DNA sequence: TGTGCCAGCAGCCAAGATAGCGGGAGGGCCTGGGAGCAGTTCTTC.

The chain is built from TRBV11-3 and TRBJ2-7; TRBD2 might be the D (6 bases). Trimming cost V 5 bases and J 4 bases, with 18 bases left between them. Per germline, CDR1 SGHNT and CDR2 YENEEA. The CDR3 has 15 amino acids. CDR3 sequence: CASSPAEGPRYEQYF. The DNA of the CDR3 is TGTGCCAGCAGCCCGGCGGAGGGGCCGCGATACGAGCAGTACTTC.

The rearrangement links TRBV10-2 to TRBJ1-4; no definite D call. With 2 bases removed from V and 0 bases from J, the gap between germline ends came to 10 bases. CDR1 is WSHSY and CDR2 is SAAADI in the germline V gene. The CDR3 is 16 residues long. The CDR3 region has the DNA TGCGCCAGCAGTGAGGGCCACAGTGCAACTAATGAAAAACTGTTTTTT. Its protein product is CASSEGHSATNEKLFF.

The genes are TRBV7-9 and TRBJ1-1; 8 bases map to TRBD1. Germline CDR1 SEHNR, CDR2 FQNEAQ (reference sequence). The CDR3 runs 19 residues. With V trimmed by 2 bases and J by 1 base, 15 bases remained unmatched. The CDR3 DNA is TGTGCCAGCAGCTTAAACAGGGGGAACGGAGTCGCGGGGAACACTGAAGCTTTCTTT. It translates to CASSLNRGNGVAGNTEAFF.

The chain is built from TRBV5-1 and TRBJ2-5, with D possibly matching TRBD1 (6 bases). With 0 bases removed from V and 5 bases from J, the gap between germline ends came to 11 bases. The germline gives CDR1 SGHRS, CDR2 YFSETQ. This CDR3 has 14 amino acids. The CDR3, as DNA: TGCGCCAGCAGCTTGGGGGGGCCAGACGAGACCCAGTACTTC. The encoded protein is CASSLGGPDETQYF.

Only one count was recorded for this clone. This chain links TRBV6-5 with TRBJ1-1, with D possibly being TRBD1 (5 bases). This CDR3 contains 13 residues. Deletions cut 6 bases from V and 5 bases from J, with 13 bases between. Germline CDR1 reads MNHEY; CDR2 reads SVGAGI. Here the CDR3 reads CASSDGGRTEAFF. For the CDR3, the DNA is TGTGCCAGCAGCGACGGGGGTCGTACTGAAGCTTTCTTT.

The chain carries TRBV9 and TRBJ1-3; D not resolved. The V gene's germline CDR1 is SGDLS and CDR2 YYNGEE. The CDR3 runs 16 residues. V lost 4 bases and J lost 1, with 15 bases in between. CDR3 sequence: CASSSRQVSSGNTIYF. CDR3 DNA sequence: TGTGCCAGCAGCTCGAGGCAAGTATCTTCTGGAAACACCATATATTTT. The full variable domain, rest sourced from reference TRBV9 and TRBJ1-3, is DSGVTQTPKHLITATGQRVTLRCSPRSGDLSVYWYQQSLDQGLQFLIQYYNGEERAKGNILERFSAQQFPDLHSELNLSSLELGDSALYFCASSSRQVSSGNTIYFGEGSWLTVV.

This clone was seen only a few times. The chain links TRBV30 to TRBJ2-7; 7 bases are a match to TRBD1. V lost 8 bases to trimming and J lost 5 bases; unmatched junction nucleotides: 9. Looked up from germline, CDR1 is GTSNPN and CDR2 is SVGIG (reference sequence). This CDR3 has 12 residues. The CDR3 sequence is CATSYRGHEQYF. The DNA of the CDR3 is TGTGCCACCTCTTACAGGGGCCACGAGCAGTACTTC.

This clone was counted once. Compared with germline, one end of the junction differs, possibly owing to a read error. The chain joins TRBV2 to TRBJ1-2, with 7 nucleotides matching TRBD1. The germline gives CDR1 SNHLY, CDR2 FYNNEI. CDR3 length: 15 amino acids. The CDR3 loop reads CASRETGNFGYGYPF. CDR3 coding DNA: TGTGCCAGCAGGGAGACAGGGAATTTTGGCTATGGCTACCCCTTC.

This chain uses TRBV23-1 with TRBJ2-7; maybe TRBD1 (5 bases). TRBV23-1 falls under the ORF class, with uncertain function. The V end was cut by 7 bases, the J end by 5 bases, with 27 bases between. CDR3 size: 17 residues. CDR3 region: CASIKTRQRTILNEQYF. CDR3 DNA sequence: TGCGCCAGCATTAAGACCCGACAGAGAACGATTCTCAACGAGCAGTACTTC.

The rearrangement joins TRBV19 to TRBJ1-1, with D tentatively TRBD1 (5 bases). V lost 3 bases and J 7 bases, leaving 6 bases between the germline ends. This CDR3 comprises 11 residues. Germline V gene data show CDR1 as LNHDA and CDR2 as SQIVND (reference sequence). The DNA for the CDR3 is TGTGCCAGTAGTATTAGGGGTGAAGCTTTCTTT. It encodes CASSIRGEAFF.

The chain has TRBV18 and TRBJ2-3; a weak D match, TRBD1 (6 bases). Germline V CDR1 and CDR2: KGHSH, LQKENI. The CDR3 is 16 residues long. V gave up 0 bases and J gave up 4 bases, with 14 bases separating them. The CDR3 DNA sequence: TGTGCCAGCTCACCACCGGGGGCCAGGGATGCAGATACGCAGTATTTT. It yields the protein CASSPPGARDADTQYF.

This chain uses TRBV10-1 with TRBJ2-3; D might be TRBD2 (6 bases). V gave up 5 bases and J gave up 0 bases, with 9 bases separating them. CDR1 and CDR2 (germline): WNHNN, SYGVQD (reference sequence). This CDR3 has 14 residues. CDR3 DNA: TGCGCCAGCAGTTCGGGAGCTAGCACAGATACGCAGTATTTT. Encoded protein: CASSSGASTDTQYF.

The chain has TRBV10-3 and TRBJ2-3, with 9 nucleotides matching TRBD2. This CDR3 is 16 amino acids long. The V segment lost 6 bases and the J segment 0 bases; nucleotides outside the gene matches: 7. The germline CDR1 and CDR2 sequences are ENHRY and SYGVKD. CDR3 in amino acids: CAIRDSGGPSTDTQYF. The CDR3 DNA reads TGTGCCATCAGAGACAGCGGGGGGCCAAGCACAGATACGCAGTATTTT.

The V gene is TRBV9, the J gene TRBJ1-2, with 8 positions matching TRBD1. The CDR3 loop spans 15 amino acids. With V trimmed by 0 bases and J by 7 bases, 8 bases remained unmatched. Germline CDR1 reads SGDLS; CDR2 reads YYNGEE. CDR3 bases: TGTGCCAGCAGCGTAGTAGAGCAGGGGGCGCGTGGCTACACCTTC. This gives the protein CASSVVEQGARGYTF.

This clone was seen once. The chain couples TRBV6-1 to TRBJ1-1, with TRBD1 matching over 7 bases. The V gene end was trimmed by 6 bases and the J gene end by 1 base; junction bases not matched to a gene: 8. Germline values: CDR1 MNHNS, CDR2 SASEGT. The CDR3 is 15 amino acids. CDR3 nucleotide sequence: TGTGCCAGCAGCACCTCTCCAGGGGGGAACACTGAAGCTTTCTTT. This gives the protein CASSTSPGGNTEAFF.

The chain links TRBV5-1 to TRBJ2-1; 9 nucleotides line up with TRBD2. The CDR3 is 16 amino acids. V dropped 0 bases and J dropped 9; count of bases not matched to a gene: 10. Germline V lookup: CDR1 SGHRS, CDR2 YFSETQ. The CDR3 is CASSLAVAGAGSEQFF. DNA of the CDR3: TGCGCCAGCAGCTTGGCCGTAGCGGGGGCGGGGAGTGAGCAGTTCTTC.

This clone appeared once. V gene TRBV6-1 combines with J gene TRBJ1-2; D not certain. The V end was cut by 3 bases, the J end by 2 bases, with 13 bases between. CDR3 length: 15 amino acids. Germline V CDR1 and CDR2: MNHNS, SASEGT. DNA of the CDR3: TGTGCCAGCAGTGAGGGCCGGTGGAGGAACTATGGCTACACCTTC. Its translation is CASSEGRWRNYGYTF.

The chain recombines TRBV5-1 with TRBJ2-5; 8 bases align to TRBD1. Germline-derived CDR1 and CDR2 are SGHRS and YFSETQ. The V gene end was trimmed by 3 bases and the J gene end by 3 bases; junction bases not matched to a gene: 4. The length of the CDR3 is 14 residues. This CDR3 is CASSSGQGEETQYF. In DNA, the CDR3 is TGCGCCAGCAGCTCCGGACAGGGTGAAGAGACCCAGTACTTC.

This sequence joins TRBV5-1 and TRBJ2-3, with D perhaps TRBD1 (6 bases). Germline CDR1 and CDR2: SGHRS and YFSETQ. The CDR3 length is 15 residues. Trimming shortened V by 0 bases and J by 4 bases, and 12 bases separated the two germline ends. The chain's CDR3 is CASSLEDSPADTQYF. The CDR3 DNA sequence: TGCGCCAGCAGCTTGGAGGACAGCCCGGCAGATACGCAGTATTTT.